A selection of T cell receptor beta chains follows, all from one sample in a study of control samples from healthy donors and cancer patients. The data were produced by immunoSEQ multiplex PCR, yet TCRdb's version contains in-frame clones alone and is incomplete. The table includes 160,000 or so clones, over 90% detected once. Sequenced material: blood. These receptors were collected from a man over 45 in good health. Both conserved end residues are part of each CDR3. The D gene is left open where the match is weak. Only some rows state a clone size, as once, few, many or a class for expanded clones.

D: .
J: TRBJ1-5
V: TRBV6-5
size: .
DNA: TGTGCCAGCAGCCCGGGGGGCGGGACTCAGCCCCAGCATTTT
CDR3: CASSPGGGTQPQHF

D: TRBD2
J: TRBJ2-7
V: TRBV3-1/TRBV3-2
size: few
DNA: TGTGCCAGCAGCCCCATAGCGGGAGGGATGTACGAGCAGTACTTC
CDR3: CASSPIAGGMYEQYF

D: TRBD2
J: TRBJ2-4
V: TRBV28
size: .
DNA: TGTGCCAGCACGGAGGCTAGCGGGGCGGGGAACATTCAGTACTTC
CDR3: CASTEASGAGNIQYF

D: TRBD2
J: TRBJ2-7
V: TRBV7-6
size: .
DNA: TGTGCCAGCAGCGCCAGAGCGGGGCCCTCCTACGAGCAGTACTTC
CDR3: CASSARAGPSYEQYF

D: TRBD1
J: TRBJ2-1
V: TRBV28
size: once
DNA: TGTGCCAGCAGCCGGGACAGGGCGTACAATGAGCAGTTCTTC
CDR3: CASSRDRAYNEQFF

D: .
J: TRBJ1-2
V: TRBV3-1/TRBV3-2
size: .
DNA: TGTGCCAGCAGCCAATCAGGGGCGCGGGGCTACACCTTC
CDR3: CASSQSGARGYTF

D: .
J: TRBJ2-2
V: TRBV5-1
size: .
DNA: TGCGCCAGCAGCTTGGCCGGACACTCGGAGGAGCTGTTTTTT
CDR3: CASSLAGHSEELFF

D: .
J: TRBJ1-5
V: TRBV12-3/TRBV12-4
size: .
DNA: TGTGCCAGCAGACCTCGTTGGGATCAGCCCCAGCATTTT
CDR3: CASRPRWDQPQHF

D: .
J: TRBJ1-4
V: TRBV19
size: .
DNA: TGTGCCAGTAGCCTTCAAGGACACCCCAGCAGCGCGTTTTTT
CDR3: CASSLQGHPSSAFF

D: .
J: TRBJ2-7
V: TRBV5-6
size: few
DNA: TGTGCCAGCAGCTTCGGCCTCAACGAGCAGTACTTC
CDR3: CASSFGLNEQYF

D: .
J: TRBJ2-3
V: TRBV7-3
size: .
DNA: TGTGCCAGCAGCTTAGGGTCGGGGTTCACAGATACGCAGTATTTT
CDR3: CASSLGSGFTDTQYF

D: TRBD1
J: TRBJ2-7
V: TRBV5-1
size: .
DNA: TGCGCCAGCAGCTTGGGTGCGGGACAGGCGTACGAGCAGTACTTC
CDR3: CASSLGAGQAYEQYF

D: .
J: TRBJ1-2
V: TRBV5-1
size: once
DNA: TGCGCCAGCAGCCGAGCGGGGGCAGACTATGGCTACACCTTC
CDR3: CASSRAGADYGYTF

D: TRBD1
J: TRBJ1-2
V: TRBV18
size: .
DNA: TGTGCCAGCTCACCACGGGACAGGGGCGGCTACACCTTC
CDR3: CASSPRDRGGYTF

D: .
J: TRBJ2-5
V: TRBV19
size: .
DNA: TGTGCCAGTAGTAGGACCGCTCCGGAGACCCAGTACTTC
CDR3: CASSRTAPETQYF

D: TRBD1
J: TRBJ1-1
V: TRBV19
size: .
DNA: TGTGCCAGTAGTATAGCAGGGGGAGTAGCTTTCTTT
CDR3: CASSIAGGVAFF

D: .
J: TRBJ1-5
V: TRBV28
size: .
DNA: TGTGCCAGCAGTTTTTTTGGAGGCAATCAGCCCCAGCATTTT
CDR3: CASSFFGGNQPQHF

D: TRBD2
J: TRBJ2-5
V: TRBV6-1
size: .
DNA: TGTGCCAGCAGTGAAGCGACTAGCGGGAGGCTCCAAGAGACCCAGTACTTC
CDR3: CASSEATSGRLQETQYF

D: .
J: TRBJ2-1
V: TRBV12-3/TRBV12-4
size: .
DNA: TGTGCCAGCAGTCAAGACAGGTACAATGAGCAGTTCTTC
CDR3: CASSQDRYNEQFF

D: TRBD1
J: TRBJ1-2
V: TRBV30
size: .
DNA: TGTGCCTGGAGTGTGCCGGGACAGGGGCTCTATGGCTACACCTTC
CDR3: CAWSVPGQGLYGYTF

D: .
J: TRBJ2-7
V: TRBV14
size: .
DNA: TGTGCCAGCAGCCGAGAAAGCTACTACGAGCAGTACTTC
CDR3: CASSRESYYEQYF

D: .
J: TRBJ2-5
V: TRBV28
size: .
DNA: TGTGCCAGCAGCTCCCAAGGAGAGACCCAGTACTTC
CDR3: CASSSQGETQYF

D: .
J: TRBJ1-1
V: TRBV5-6
size: .
DNA: TGTGCCAGCAGCTTGGATACATCGAACACTGAAGCTTTCTTT
CDR3: CASSLDTSNTEAFF

D: TRBD2
J: TRBJ2-7
V: TRBV18
size: .
DNA: TGTGCCAGCTCGCCTACTAGCGGGAGGGTCAACGAGCAGTACTTC
CDR3: CASSPTSGRVNEQYF

D: TRBD1
J: TRBJ1-3
V: TRBV2
size: .
DNA: TGTGCCAGCAGTACCGACAGGGGGCGGGGAAACACCATATATTTT
CDR3: CASSTDRGRGNTIYF

D: .
J: TRBJ2-2
V: TRBV7-2
size: .
DNA: TGTGCCAGCAGCAAAACGACGGGAGCGAACACCGGGGAGCTGTTTTTT
CDR3: CASSKTTGANTGELFF

D: TRBD1
J: TRBJ1-2
V: TRBV3-1/TRBV3-2
size: .
DNA: TGTGCCAGCAGCCCGCTCGGCCTAGGTCGACAGGGGGATGGCTACACCTTC
CDR3: CASSPLGLGRQGDGYTF

D: TRBD2
J: TRBJ2-5
V: TRBV27
size: .
DNA: TGTGCCAGCAGTTTAATGCTAGCGGGAGGGCCGGAGACCCAGTACTTC
CDR3: CASSLMLAGGPETQYF

D: TRBD2
J: TRBJ2-3
V: TRBV3-1/TRBV3-2
size: .
DNA: TGTGCCAGCAGCCAAGCCGCGGGAGGGCTGGGTAGCACAGATACGCAGTATTTT
CDR3: CASSQAAGGLGSTDTQYF

D: TRBD1
J: TRBJ1-4
V: TRBV2
size: .
DNA: TGTGCCAGCAGCGGGACAGGGGGTGAAAAACTGTTTTTT
CDR3: CASSGTGGEKLFF

D: .
J: TRBJ1-2
V: TRBV27
size: once
DNA: TGTGCCAGCAGTTCCAACGATCGGAACTATGGCTACACCTTC
CDR3: CASSSNDRNYGYTF

D: .
J: TRBJ1-2
V: TRBV4-1
size: .
DNA: TGCGCCAGCAGCCAAGATCGGGCAGCCTTAAACTATGGCTACACCTTC
CDR3: CASSQDRAALNYGYTF

D: TRBD1
J: TRBJ2-7
V: TRBV10-3
size: .
DNA: TGTGCCATCAGAATTGGACAGGGGGGCCTTTCAACCTACGAGCAGTACTTC
CDR3: CAIRIGQGGLSTYEQYF

D: .
J: TRBJ2-2
V: TRBV27
size: .
DNA: TGTGCCAGTCCTCCCGGGACTGCTGGCGGGGAGCTGTTTTTT
CDR3: CASPPGTAGGELFF

D: .
J: TRBJ1-5
V: TRBV28
size: .
DNA: TGTGCCAGCAGTTTGACGGCAGGATACAATCAGCCCCAGCATTTT
CDR3: CASSLTAGYNQPQHF

D: .
J: TRBJ1-2
V: TRBV7-9
size: .
DNA: TGTGCCAGCAGCTTAGGACTGCTGGGGAACTATGGCTACACCTTC
CDR3: CASSLGLLGNYGYTF

D: TRBD1
J: TRBJ2-7
V: TRBV18
size: .
DNA: TGTGCCAGCTCACCATCGCGCGGGACAGGGGGAGGCGAGCAGTACTTC
CDR3: CASSPSRGTGGGEQYF

D: TRBD1
J: TRBJ1-2
V: TRBV5-1
size: once
DNA: TGCGCCAGCAGCGCCTTACAGGGGGATGGCTACACCTTC
CDR3: CASSALQGDGYTF

D: .
J: TRBJ1-1
V: TRBV27
size: medium-sized
DNA: TGTGCCAGCAGGGCGGCAGGGGTCACTGAAGCTTTCTTT
CDR3: CASRAAGVTEAFF

D: TRBD1
J: TRBJ1-4
V: TRBV7-2
size: .
DNA: TGTGCCAGCAGCGGCTGGACAGGGACGAATGAAAAACTGTTTTTT
CDR3: CASSGWTGTNEKLFF

D: .
J: TRBJ1-4
V: TRBV18
size: .
DNA: TGTGCCAGCTCACCCGGCCCGAGGGGGGAAAAACTGTTTTTT
CDR3: CASSPGPRGEKLFF

D: .
J: TRBJ2-1
V: TRBV11-2
size: .
DNA: TGTGCCAGCAGCTTAATGGGCGGGAATTACAATGAGCAGTTCTTC
CDR3: CASSLMGGNYNEQFF